This is a list of T cell receptor beta chains from one sample in a study of CD8 T cells in Susac syndrome. TCRdb redid the calling of the immunoSEQ multiplex PCR reads with MiXCR, one entry per CDR3 protein. Altogether a few hundred thousand distinct CDR3 sequences are present, 80% to 90% being singletons, with the ten largest covering over 0.09%. The specimen was CD8+ T cells from PBMCs. These receptors all come from a human donor with multiple sclerosis. Both conserved end residues are part of each CDR3. The D gene is left open where the match is weak. Rows give clone size only sometimes, using once, few, many, or a class for an expanded clone.

14 | TRBJ1-1 | . | TRBD1 | TRBV30 | TGTGCCTATATCCGGTGGGACAGGAACACTGAAGCTTTCTTT | CAYIRWDRNTEAFF
15 | TRBJ1-6 | . | TRBD1 | TRBV27 | TGTGCCAGCAGTTGGGACAGCTCCTATAATTCACCCCTCCACTTT | CASSWDSSYNSPLHF
13 | TRBJ2-1 | . | . | TRBV3-1 | TGTGCCAGCAGCCCCGCCCGGGCCCATGAGCAGTTCTTC | CASSPARAHEQFF
12 | TRBJ2-1 | few | . | TRBV29-1 | TGCAGCGTTGGATTCTCCTACAATGAGCAGTTCTTC | CSVGFSYNEQFF
15 | TRBJ2-5 | . | TRBD2 | TRBV9 | TGTGCCAGCAGCGATCCAGCGGGGGGACAAGAGACCCAGTACTTC | CASSDPAGGQETQYF
14 | TRBJ2-4 | . | . | TRBV19 | TGTGCCAGTAGTCCGGGACCCGCCAAAAACATTCAGTACTTC | CASSPGPAKNIQYF
16 | TRBJ1-1 | . | TRBD1 | TRBV27 | TGTGCCAGCAGTCCCCCGACCGGACAGGGAGGCACTGAAGCTTTCTTT | CASSPPTGQGGTEAFF
15 | TRBJ2-1 | . | TRBD2 | TRBV15 | TGTGCCACGGGACTAGCGGGGGTATCCTACAATGAGCAGTTCTTC | CATGLAGVSYNEQFF
20 | TRBJ2-3 | once | . | TRBV3-1 | TGTGCCAGCAGCCTTAGCTGGGACGGCTTCACCCCTCTGCCCACAGATACGCAGTATTTT | CASSLSWDGFTPLPTDTQYF
13 | TRBJ2-7 | . | TRBD1 | TRBV20-1 | TGCAGTGCTAGGACAGGGGCGAACTACGAGCAGTACTTC | CSARTGANYEQYF
14 | TRBJ2-7 | once | . | TRBV6-5 | TGTGCCAGCAGCAACCGGGACATCGACTACGAGCAGTACTTC | CASSNRDIDYEQYF
14 | TRBJ1-5 | . | . | TRBV28 | TGTGCCAGCAGTTCGACACAGGCTAATCAGCCCCAGCATTTT | CASSSTQANQPQHF
14 | TRBJ1-1 | . | . | TRBV18 | TGTGCCAGCTCACCCCCAGGACTGAACACTGAAGCTTTCTTT | CASSPPGLNTEAFF
16 | TRBJ1-1 | . | TRBD1 | TRBV7-8 | TGTGCCAGCAGATCAAACCGGGACAGGGGGCTTACTGAAGCTTTCTTT | CASRSNRDRGLTEAFF
14 | TRBJ2-1 | . | . | TRBV28 | TGTGCCAGCCAGAGACTAGTAACCTACAATGAGCAGTTCTTC | CASQRLVTYNEQFF
17 | TRBJ2-7 | . | TRBD1 | TRBV19 | TGTGCCAGTAGTCAGAAGATCCGGGACAGGGCCACCTACGAGCAGTACTTC | CASSQKIRDRATYEQYF
11 | TRBJ1-2 | . | . | TRBV20-1 | TGCAGTGCTAGAGTGGGAATTGGCTACACCTTC | CSARVGIGYTF
16 | TRBJ2-1 | . | TRBD1 | TRBV9 | TGTGCCAGCACCCCAGGGGGCGCAAATGCGCACAATGAGCAGTTCTTC | CASTPGGANAHNEQFF
17 | TRBJ2-7 | . | . | TRBV15 | TGTGCCACCAGCAGATTGGCCTTGCCGGCAGGGGATTACGAGCAGTACTTC | CATSRLALPAGDYEQYF
15 | TRBJ1-1 | . | . | TRBV9 | TGTGCCAGCAGCGGACTGACAGCAGTGAACACTGAAGCTTTCTTT | CASSGLTAVNTEAFF
13 | TRBJ2-1 | . | TRBD2 | TRBV25-1 | TGTGCCAGCAGTACTAGCGTCTACAATGAGCAGTTCTTC | CASSTSVYNEQFF
13 | TRBJ2-7 | few | TRBD2 | TRBV6-1 | TGTGCCAGCACTAGCGGGGTATACTACGAGCAGTACTTC | CASTSGVYYEQYF
12 | TRBJ2-7 | . | . | TRBV9 | TGTGCCAGCAGCGTCCAGATCTACGAGCAGTACTTC | CASSVQIYEQYF
14 | TRBJ1-6 | . | . | TRBV5-6 | TGTGCCAGCAGCTCCCCGGGACACCCATCACCCCTCCACTTT | CASSSPGHPSPLHF
17 | TRBJ1-3 | . | . | TRBV7-9 | TGTGCCAGCAGCTTAACGCCCCTTCGAAGCTCTGGAAACACCATATATTTT | CASSLTPLRSSGNTIYF
14 | TRBJ1-2 | once | TRBD1 | TRBV7-9 | TGTGCCAGCAGGTCAGGGGGCGACTACTATGGCTACACCTTC | CASRSGGDYYGYTF
11 | TRBJ2-1 | . | . | TRBV6-4 | TGTGCCAGCAGTGACTCGGGCGAGCAGTTCTTC | CASSDSGEQFF
15 | TRBJ2-7 | . | . | TRBV5-1 | TGCGCCAGCAGCTCTGGGACCCGGAGCTCCTACGAGCAGTACTTC | CASSSGTRSSYEQYF
16 | TRBJ2-7 | . | TRBD2 | TRBV7-6 | TGTGCCAGCAGCGGACTAGCGGGAGAAGTTGCATACGAGCAGTACTTC | CASSGLAGEVAYEQYF
15 | TRBJ2-1 | . | . | TRBV6-1 | TGTGCCAGCGGGGGGACTCCGAGCTCCTACAATGAGCAGTTCTTC | CASGGTPSSYNEQFF
14 | TRBJ2-3 | . | . | TRBV27 | TGTGCCAGCAGTTTTGGCAGCTCTCCGGATACGCAGTATTTT | CASSFGSSPDTQYF
16 | TRBJ2-7 | . | TRBD1 | TRBV7-3 | TGTGCCAGCAGCTTAGTAATTAGGGGACAGGCCTACGAGCAGTACTTC | CASSLVIRGQAYEQYF
14 | TRBJ2-3 | . | TRBD1 | TRBV27 | TGTGCCAGCACCATGACAGGGGGCGCAGATACGCAGTATTTT | CASTMTGGADTQYF
14 | TRBJ2-5 | . | . | TRBV30 | TGTGCCTGGAGTTTGGGGGTAGGGGTAGAGACCCAGTACTTC | CAWSLGVGVETQYF
15 | TRBJ1-5 | . | . | TRBV5-6 | TGTGCCAGCAGCCATCGCAGGGGAATCAATCAGCCCCAGCATTTT | CASSHRRGINQPQHF
14 | TRBJ1-1 | . | . | TRBV9 | TGTGCCAGCAGGACCGGACTAAAGAACACTGAAGCTTTCTTT | CASRTGLKNTEAFF
15 | TRBJ2-1 | . | TRBD2 | TRBV9 | TGTGCCAGCAGCGTAGGGCCTAGCGGGAGACATGAGCAGTTCTTC | CASSVGPSGRHEQFF
16 | TRBJ2-7 | . | . | TRBV18 | TGTGCCAGCTCCCCCCCGGGACTTTCCGAGGAGGACGAGCAGTACTTC | CASSPPGLSEEDEQYF
14 | TRBJ2-7 | . | . | TRBV6-2/TRBV6-3 | TGTGCCAGCCGACTATGGGAGGACCTCTACGAGCAGTACTTC | CASRLWEDLYEQYF
17 | TRBJ2-7 | . | . | TRBV2 | TGTGCCAGCAGTGAAGTAGGCCTAGCGCGAATGGCGTACGAGCAGTACTTC | CASSEVGLARMAYEQYF
14 | TRBJ2-5 | . | TRBD1 | TRBV6-4 | TGTGCCAGCAGCCCGACAGGGGTGGCGGAGACCCAGTACTTC | CASSPTGVAETQYF
14 | TRBJ2-1 | few | TRBD2 | TRBV7-9 | TGTGCCAGCAGCCCGCCTGAAGCGGGAGGGGTGCAGTTCTTC | CASSPPEAGGVQFF
16 | TRBJ1-3 | . | . | TRBV28 | TGTGCCAGCAGTCTCGCTACCGTTGGTGGAGGAAACACCATATATTTT | CASSLATVGGGNTIYF
12 | TRBJ1-1 | . | . | TRBV6-2/TRBV6-3 | TGTGCCAGCAACTCGGGGTCCACTGAAGCTTTCTTT | CASNSGSTEAFF
18 | TRBJ1-2 | . | TRBD1 | TRBV15 | TGTGCCACCAGCAGAGGCTACAACGCACAGGGGCGAAACTATGGCTACACCTTC | CATSRGYNAQGRNYGYTF
17 | TRBJ2-7 | . | TRBD2 | TRBV14 | TGTGCCAGCAGCCAAGGACTAGCGGGAGGCTTCTCCTACGAGCAGTACTTC | CASSQGLAGGFSYEQYF
13 | TRBJ2-7 | . | . | TRBV7-9 | TGTGCCAGCAGCTTAAGGTCGGACTCCGAGCAGTACTTC | CASSLRSDSEQYF
13 | TRBJ2-7 | . | TRBD2 | TRBV20-1 | TGCAGTGCTAGACCGGGGGGTCTTTACGAGCAGTACTTC | CSARPGGLYEQYF
16 | TRBJ2-2 | . | TRBD2 | TRBV9 | TGTGCCAGCAGCGTAGGGGCTAGCGGGAGCCCCGGGGAGCTCTTTTTT | CASSVGASGSPGELFF
19 | TRBJ2-1 | . | . | TRBV2 | TGTGCCAGCAGGCGCACCGGGGCGGTTTTCGCGCGGGGAAACAATGAGCAGTTCTTC | CASRRTGAVFARGNNEQFF
15 | TRBJ2-7 | . | TRBD2 | TRBV6-2/TRBV6-3 | TGTGCCAGCAGTTACGCTAGCGGGATCGCCTACGAGCAGTACTTC | CASSYASGIAYEQYF
15 | TRBJ2-3 | . | . | TRBV20-1 | TGCAGTGCTAGAGGTAGCGGCGGCGGCACAGATACGCAGTATTTT | CSARGSGGGTDTQYF
17 | TRBJ1-5 | . | TRBD1 | TRBV6-1 | TGTGCCAGCAGTGAAAACAGGGGTACGGTTGGGAATCAGCCCCAGCATTTT | CASSENRGTVGNQPQHF
15 | TRBJ2-6 | . | . | TRBV9 | TGTGCCAGCAGCGTAGCAATATCTGGGGCCAACGTCCTGACTTTC | CASSVAISGANVLTF
14 | TRBJ2-5 | . | . | TRBV6-5 | TGTGCCAGCAGCGAGACCCATAGCCAAGAGACCCAGTACTTC | CASSETHSQETQYF
13 | TRBJ1-2 | . | . | TRBV27 | TGTGCCAGCAGTCCCCCTTCGTTTGCCGGCTACACCTTC | CASSPPSFAGYTF
14 | TRBJ2-1 | . | . | TRBV27 | TGTGCCAGCAGTTTATCGGTAGGGGGAAATGAGCAGTTCTTC | CASSLSVGGNEQFF
13 | TRBJ2-5 | . | . | TRBV7-8 | TGTGCCAGCAGCGAGGGGTTAATAGAGACCCAGTACTTC | CASSEGLIETQYF
13 | TRBJ1-5 | . | . | TRBV6-6 | TGTGCCAGCAGACCCCTTGGGAGTCAGCCCCAGCATTTT | CASRPLGSQPQHF